The rows below give T cell receptor beta chains drawn from one sample of a study of OX40 agonist ivuxolimab in advanced cancers. Method: immunoSEQ multiplex PCR; TCRdb's copy keeps in-frame clones and lacks some. The sample includes 9,500 to 15,000 clones, around 66% of them seen just once. This sample comprised CD4+ or CD8+ T cells sorted from blood, obtained in a trial of the OX40 agonist ivuxolimab. These TCRs come from an adult with an advanced solid tumor such as melanoma, head and neck, liver or kidney cancer. The CDR3 runs from the conserved cysteine through the conserved F or W. Each record gives: V gene, clone size, J gene, D gene, CDR3 protein, CDR3 DNA. A D gene is named only where the DNA matches it firmly. Rows may omit the clone size; those that give it use once, few, many or a size class.

TRBV7-2,NA,TRBJ2-1,TRBD2,CASSLELAGYNEQFF,TGTGCCAGCAGCTTGGAACTAGCGGGCTACAATGAGCAGTTCTTC
TRBV5-6,medium-sized,TRBJ2-7,TRBD2,CASSGSSGVAYEQYF,TGTGCCAGCAGCGGATCTAGCGGGGTTGCCTACGAGCAGTACTTC
TRBV11-1,NA,TRBJ2-1,NA,CASSLAGAGNEQFF,TGTGCCAGCAGCTTAGCGGGGGCTGGCAATGAGCAGTTCTTC
TRBV5-6,NA,TRBJ2-7,NA,CASSLLQYEQYF,TGTGCCAGCAGCTTACTCCAGTACGAGCAGTACTTC
TRBV25-1,NA,TRBJ2-7,TRBD2,CASRTSGGTYEQYF,TGTGCCAGCAGAACTAGCGGGGGTACCTACGAGCAGTACTTC
TRBV28,NA,TRBJ1-3,NA,CASSGGSPGSGNTIYF,TGTGCCAGCAGTGGGGGGTCACCAGGCTCTGGAAACACCATATATTTT
TRBV4-3,NA,TRBJ2-7,TRBD1,CASSQAFFGQQGAYEQYF,TGCGCCAGCAGCCAAGCATTTTTCGGCCAACAGGGGGCCTACGAGCAGTACTTC
TRBV7-9,NA,TRBJ2-1,TRBD2,CASSDGTSYDEQFF,TGTGCCAGCAGCGACGGGACTAGCTACGATGAGCAGTTCTTC
TRBV27,NA,TRBJ2-7,NA,CASSSFSYEQYF,TGTGCCAGCAGTTCCTTCTCCTACGAGCAGTACTTC
TRBV2,few,TRBJ2-5,NA,CASRSGRLQETQYF,TGTGCCAGCAGGTCCGGTCGATTACAAGAGACCCAGTACTTC
TRBV5-6,NA,TRBJ2-3,NA,CASSLFAREGTDTQYF,TGTGCCAGCAGCTTGTTTGCGAGGGAGGGCACAGATACGCAGTATTTT
TRBV6-4,NA,TRBJ2-1,TRBD2,CASSDGLAGGHEQFF,TGTGCCAGCAGTGACGGACTAGCGGGGGGGCATGAGCAGTTCTTC
TRBV19,NA,TRBJ2-7,NA,CASSIGPGLAYEQYF,TGTGCCAGTAGTATAGGCCCAGGATTGGCCTACGAGCAGTACTTC
TRBV27,NA,TRBJ1-5,NA,CASSLWDDQPQHF,TGTGCCAGCAGTTTATGGGACGATCAGCCCCAGCATTTT
TRBV9,NA,TRBJ2-3,TRBD2,CASSVGLAGYTDTQYF,TGTGCCAGCAGCGTAGGTCTAGCGGGCTACACAGATACGCAGTATTTT
TRBV9,NA,TRBJ2-3,NA,CASSVGGGATDTQYF,TGTGCCAGCAGCGTAGGTGGGGGGGCAACAGATACGCAGTATTTT
TRBV2,NA,TRBJ2-7,NA,CASSPRYSNHYEQYF,TGTGCCAGCAGTCCTCGATATAGTAACCACTACGAGCAGTACTTC
TRBV20-1,NA,TRBJ1-2,NA,CSAPDEVYTF,TGCAGTGCTCCGGATGAAGTGTACACCTTC
TRBV28,NA,TRBJ2-1,NA,CASSFGGRDTYNEQFF,TGTGCCAGCAGTTTTGGAGGCAGGGATACATACAATGAGCAGTTCTTC
TRBV5-5,NA,TRBJ2-7,NA,CASGSGDYEQYF,TGTGCCAGCGGAAGTGGGGACTACGAGCAGTACTTC
TRBV6-6,once,TRBJ1-2,NA,CASFQFLYGYTF,TGTGCCAGCTTCCAGTTCCTCTATGGCTACACCTTC
TRBV6-1,NA,TRBJ2-7,NA,CASSVKGEDEQYF,TGTGCCAGCAGTGTAAAGGGTGAAGACGAGCAGTACTTC
TRBV27,NA,TRBJ2-7,NA,CASSSAGAHEQYF,TGTGCCAGCAGTTCGGCAGGGGCCCACGAGCAGTACTTC
TRBV5-5,NA,TRBJ1-5,TRBD1,CASSFKTGDQPQHF,TGTGCCAGCAGCTTTAAGACAGGGGATCAGCCCCAGCATTTT
TRBV28,few,TRBJ2-7,TRBD1,CASRPGQGETGEQYF,TGTGCCAGCAGGCCTGGACAGGGGGAGACGGGTGAGCAGTACTTC
TRBV5-4,NA,TRBJ2-3,TRBD2,CASSRLQRESADTQYF,TGTGCCAGCAGCCGCCTCCAGCGGGAGTCTGCAGATACGCAGTATTTT
TRBV6-6,NA,TRBJ2-3,TRBD2,CASSYHSGSGTDTQYF,TGTGCCAGCAGTTACCATAGCGGGAGTGGAACAGATACGCAGTATTTT
TRBV4-3,NA,TRBJ2-7,NA,CASSPGRGVYEQYF,TGCGCCAGCAGCCCCGGCCGTGGGGTCTACGAGCAGTACTTC
TRBV6-6,NA,TRBJ2-7,TRBD2,CASSSRLAGGDEQYF,TGTGCCAGCAGTTCCAGACTAGCGGGGGGTGACGAGCAGTACTTC
TRBV4-3,NA,TRBJ2-7,NA,CASSQGPPHEQYF,TGCGCCAGCAGCCAAGGCCCCCCCCACGAGCAGTACTTC
TRBV28,once,TRBJ2-5,TRBD2,CASSFQAGGRETQYF,TGTGCCAGCAGTTTTCAAGCGGGAGGGCGGGAGACCCAGTACTTC
TRBV19,once,TRBJ1-2,NA,CASSIGATDSNYGYTF,TGTGCCAGTAGTATAGGAGCGACAGACTCGAACTATGGCTACACCTTC
TRBV9,few,TRBJ1-6,NA,CASSPWGDAYNSPLHF,TGTGCCAGCAGCCCCTGGGGGGACGCCTATAATTCACCCCTCCACTTT
TRBV2,NA,TRBJ2-1,NA,CASMRGGGYNEQFF,TGTGCCAGCATGAGGGGAGGGGGCTACAATGAGCAGTTCTTC
TRBV5-4,NA,TRBJ2-7,NA,CASSLAGEQYF,TGTGCCAGCAGCTTGGCTGGTGAGCAGTACTTC
TRBV2,NA,TRBJ2-5,NA,CASSDVPAFQETQYF,TGTGCCAGCAGTGATGTGCCAGCCTTCCAAGAGACCCAGTACTTC
TRBV2,NA,TRBJ2-1,NA,CASSDSVNEQFF,TGTGCCAGCAGTGATAGCGTCAATGAGCAGTTCTTC
TRBV19,NA,TRBJ2-5,TRBD2,CASSEREAQETQYF,TGTGCCAGTAGTGAGCGGGAGGCCCAAGAGACCCAGTACTTC
TRBV19,few,TRBJ2-3,NA,CASTSEGVADTQYF,TGTGCCAGTACCTCGGAAGGGGTAGCAGATACGCAGTATTTT
TRBV21-1,NA,TRBJ1-6,NA,CASSKVQWAGQLSSYNSPLHF,TGTGCCAGCAGCAAAGTTCAGTGGGCAGGTCAGCTGAGCTCCTATAATTCACCCCTCCACTTT
TRBV6-5,NA,TRBJ2-7,TRBD1,CASSWGTGVYEQYF,TGTGCCAGCAGTTGGGGGACAGGAGTCTACGAGCAGTACTTC
TRBV6-9,NA,TRBJ2-2,NA,CASIPLRIPGELFF,TGTGCCAGCATCCCACTCAGGATTCCCGGGGAGCTGTTTTTT
TRBV7-2,NA,TRBJ1-5,TRBD1,CASSSQTGRSNQPQHF,TGTGCCAGCAGCTCTCAGACAGGGAGAAGCAATCAGCCCCAGCATTTT
TRBV5-6,NA,TRBJ1-2,NA,CASSLGQGLAGGYTF,TGTGCCAGCAGCTTGGGGCAGGGCTTGGCAGGCGGCTACACCTTC
TRBV28,few,TRBJ1-5,NA,CASTIGGTNQPQHF,TGTGCCAGCACCATAGGGGGGACGAATCAGCCCCAGCATTTT